This T cell receptor beta chain was sequenced for a study of cytomegalovirus exposure and HLA in healthy donors. Study-wide context: Among the approximately 400 genotyped donors, 81% were placed in the Caucasian-associated ancestry cluster.

Use of 60 Vbeta and 13 Jbeta primers characterized the PCR. Only in-frame clones appear in the TCRdb table, and some are missing; sequencing was by immunoSEQ multiplex PCR. In the table there are some 99,000 clones, 69% of which are singletons. V shed 5 bases and J 5 bases; nucleotides not matched to a gene: 8. The germline gives CDR1 MNHEY, CDR2 SMNVEV (reference sequence). This CDR3 spans 14 amino acids. Whole-study results and caveats: 164 TCR beta chains were listed as cytomegalovirus-associated. Relative to the roughly 690-donor mean, N-insertions were reportedly fewer in an Asian-associated ancestry cluster in a later analysis. Exclusion as indistinguishable affected some V segments, including TRBV6-2 and TRBV6-3.

About this clone: Its specificity is not known.

This chain links TRBV27 with TRBJ2-5; TRBD2 matches at 7 bases. The clonotype originates from a female donor in good health and CMV-seronegative. The sample consisted of PBMCs. CDR3 loop: CASSHPSGEETQYF. The CDR3 DNA sequence: TGTGCCAGCAGTCACCCTAGCGGAGAGGAGACCCAGTACTTC.